This TCR beta chain was sequenced during a study of blood T cell repertoires in COVID-19. Study-level information: PBMCs, B-cell-depleted T cells, or T cells provided the cDNA or gDNA that made up the material.

The CDR3 runs 16 residues. Libraries were prepared by immunoSEQ multiplex PCR; TCRdb keeps only in-frame clonotypes and omits some of them. The repertoire holds roughly 88,000 clones, with about nine tenths as singletons. This clone was counted a single time. This clonotype was sampled from a woman aged 50 to 60 in a cohort sampled during active COVID-19. The V call is TRBV21-1, the J call TRBJ2-5; TRBD2, the table's D call, lacks a check against the DNA. TRBV21-1 constitutes a pseudogene. The sequencing input was peripheral blood. The CDR3 DNA is TGTGCCAGCAGCGAAATTAGCGGGGGGGAGACAGAGACCCAGTACTTC. This encodes CASSEISGGETETQYF.